These T cell receptor beta chains were read from a single sample in a study of Graves' ophthalmopathy and Graves' hyperthyroidism. In TCRdb, the multiplex PCR reads were re-called with MiXCR into one record per CDR3 protein. The repertoire includes 200,000 to 250,000 distinct CDR3 sequences, 20% to 25% of them detected once, and 43% sits in the top ten. Sequencing was performed on peripheral blood. These receptors originate from a woman aged 50 to 65 with Graves' ophthalmopathy. The CDR3 runs from the conserved cysteine through the conserved F or W. The D gene is left open where the match is weak. Clone size, where shown, is once, few, many, or a class for clones that have expanded.

j_call v_call clone_size d_call cdr3_aa cdr3_nt
TRBJ2-2 TRBV24-1 . TRBD1 CATSDTGQGSTGELFF TGTGCCACCAGTGACACGGGACAGGGATCCACCGGGGAGCTGTTTTTT
TRBJ2-7 TRBV20-1 . TRBD1 CSARVGQGEEQYF TGCAGTGCTAGAGTGGGACAGGGGGAAGAGCAGTACTTC
TRBJ2-2 TRBV11-2 . . CASSPPGSQGNTGELFF TGTGCCAGCAGCCCCCCTGGGTCCCAGGGTAACACCGGGGAGCTGTTTTTT
TRBJ1-3 TRBV6-5 many . CASSLGPLSGNTIYF TGTGCCAGCAGTTTGGGACCGCTGTCTGGAAACACCATATATTTT
TRBJ2-5 TRBV7-9 . . CASSPQGFSFGETQYF TGTGCCAGCAGCCCGCAGGGGTTTAGCTTCGGAGAGACCCAGTACTTC
TRBJ1-1 TRBV6-2/TRBV6-3 . . CASSYGRRHPFEAFF TGTGCCAGCAGTTATGGAAGGCGCCATCCCTTTGAAGCTTTCTTT
TRBJ2-7 TRBV6-5 many TRBD1 CASRQGQVGEQYF TGTGCCAGCAGACAAGGACAGGTGGGGGAGCAGTACTTC
TRBJ2-4 TRBV6-1 few . CASSSSINIQYF TGTGCCAGCAGTTCCTCAATAAACATTCAGTACTTC
TRBJ1-5 TRBV2 many . CASSVARARNQPQHF TGTGCCAGCAGTGTTGCGAGGGCCCGCAATCAGCCCCAGCATTTT
TRBJ1-1 TRBV28 many . CASSLGHRVAFF TGTGCCAGCAGTTTAGGACACAGGGTGGCTTTCTTT
TRBJ1-1 TRBV6-2/TRBV6-3 many . CASRADPTGSTEAFF TGTGCCAGCAGAGCGGACCCAACCGGGAGTACTGAAGCTTTCTTT
TRBJ2-7 TRBV7-2 . . CASSLVAAGDYERYF TGTGCCAGCAGCTTAGTAGCCGCAGGGGACTACGAGCGGTACTTC
TRBJ1-1 TRBV6-2/TRBV6-3 many . CASSYPKPGGTEAFF TGTGCCAGCAGTTACCCCAAACCCGGGGGAACTGAAGCTTTCTTT
TRBJ1-5 TRBV28 . TRBD1 CASRPDRGRNQPQHF TGTGCCAGCAGACCGGACAGGGGCCGAAATCAGCCCCAGCATTTT
TRBJ1-3 TRBV6-1 . . CASGGRGDGNTIYF TGTGCCAGCGGGGGTCGTGGGGACGGAAACACCATATATTTT
TRBJ1-5 TRBV19 many . CASNPTGFGSNQPQHF TGTGCCAGTAACCCGACTGGGTTCGGAAGCAATCAGCCCCAGCATTTT
TRBJ2-5 TRBV12-3/TRBV12-4 many TRBD2 CASSDSGGGETQYF TGTGCCAGCAGTGATAGCGGGGGAGGAGAGACCCAGTACTTC
TRBJ1-2 TRBV30 . . CAWSRRGYGYTF TGTGCCTGGAGCCGTCGCGGCTATGGCTACACCTTC
TRBJ1-6 TRBV2 many . CASRATSSPLHF TGTGCCAGCAGGGCCACAAGTTCACCCCTCCACTTT
TRBJ1-5 TRBV6-1 many . CAISPGPVYQPQHF TGTGCCATCTCTCCGGGACCCGTTTACCAGCCCCAGCATTTT
TRBJ2-7 TRBV28 many TRBD1 CASSTGGTYEQYF TGTGCCAGCAGTACAGGGGGCACCTACGAGCAGTACTTC
TRBJ2-4 TRBV7-2 many . CASSPPGRDLAKNIQYF TGTGCCAGCAGCCCCCCGGGCAGGGATCTAGCCAAAAACATTCAGTACTTC
TRBJ1-3 TRBV7-9 many . CANSPAAGNTIYF TGTGCCAATTCCCCGGCGGCTGGAAACACCATATATTTT
TRBJ2-5 TRBV20-1 many TRBD2 CSARVAGEETQYF TGCAGTGCTAGAGTCGCGGGAGAAGAGACCCAGTACTTC
TRBJ1-1 TRBV19 many . CASKKAAMGRAFF TGTGCCAGTAAGAAGGCAGCCATGGGGAGAGCTTTCTTT
TRBJ2-4 TRBV6-4 many . CASSDHIGTPASRGKNIQYF TGTGCCAGCAGTGACCACATCGGTACCCCTGCTAGCCGGGGCAAAAACATTCAGTACTTC
TRBJ2-2 TRBV6-1 . TRBD1 CASSVGQGGTGELFF TGTGCCAGCAGTGTGGGACAGGGTGGCACCGGGGAGCTGTTTTTT
TRBJ1-1 TRBV19 many . CASSVFHTGRGAFF TGTGCCAGCTCGGTTTTTCACACAGGGCGGGGAGCTTTCTTT
TRBJ2-6 TRBV6-1 many . CASSETAAPGANVLTF TGTGCCAGCAGTGAAACAGCCGCCCCTGGGGCCAACGTCCTGACTTTC
TRBJ2-7 TRBV6-1 . TRBD2 CASSESRGGGEQYF TGTGCCAGCAGTGAATCTCGCGGGGGGGGCGAGCAGTACTTC
TRBJ1-6 TRBV12-3/TRBV12-4 many TRBD1 CASSLAGTDNSPLHF TGTGCCAGCAGTTTAGCCGGGACAGATAATTCACCCCTCCACTTT
TRBJ1-1 TRBV7-9 many . CASSLAQEGTEAFF TGTGCCAGCAGCTTAGCACAGGAGGGGACTGAAGCTTTCTTT
TRBJ1-1 TRBV7-2 many . CASSLSAGNTEAFF TGTGCCAGCAGCTTATCTGCGGGGAACACTGAAGCTTTCTTT
TRBJ2-5 TRBV5-1 many . CASSVAGTFQETQYF TGCGCCAGCAGCGTCGCCGGGACATTCCAAGAGACCCAGTACTTC
TRBJ2-7 TRBV3-1 . TRBD2 CASSQPALAVYEQSF TGTGCCAGCAGCCAGCCGGCACTAGCGGTCTACGAGCAGTCCTTC
TRBJ2-7 TRBV2 once TRBD2 CAITGGPPSYEQYF TGTGCCATCACGGGAGGGCCACCTTCCTACGAGCAGTACTTC
TRBJ2-7 TRBV7-2 many TRBD1 CASTRKRQGSYEQYF TGTGCCAGCACCCGGAAGAGACAGGGCTCCTACGAGCAGTACTTC
TRBJ2-4 TRBV7-2 many TRBD2 CASSFSGYIQYF TGTGCCAGCAGCTTTAGCGGGTACATTCAGTACTTC
TRBJ2-5 TRBV10-3 . . CAISGGFEETQYF TGTGCCATCAGTGGGGGCTTTGAAGAGACCCAGTACTTC
TRBJ1-6 TRBV6-1 . . CASTIDPDSPLHF TGTGCCAGCACCATAGACCCGGATTCACCCCTCCACTTT
TRBJ2-2 TRBV3-1 . . CASVDSPPGELFF TGTGCCAGCGTGGACTCACCCCCCGGGGAGCTGTTTTTT
TRBJ2-2 TRBV19 many . CASSIASANTGELFF TGTGCCAGTAGTATAGCTAGCGCGAACACCGGGGAGCTGTTTTTT
TRBJ2-7 TRBV12-3/TRBV12-4 many . CASSPSLRQSYEQYF TGTGCCAGCAGTCCGAGCCTCCGACAGTCCTACGAGCAGTACTTC
TRBJ2-7 TRBV20-1 many TRBD2 CSASVVRGANEQYF TGCAGTGCTAGTGTCGTGCGGGGGGCCAACGAGCAGTACTTC
TRBJ2-7 TRBV20-1 many . CSAVDLARSYEQYF TGCAGTGCAGTAGATCTAGCGAGAAGTTACGAGCAGTACTTC